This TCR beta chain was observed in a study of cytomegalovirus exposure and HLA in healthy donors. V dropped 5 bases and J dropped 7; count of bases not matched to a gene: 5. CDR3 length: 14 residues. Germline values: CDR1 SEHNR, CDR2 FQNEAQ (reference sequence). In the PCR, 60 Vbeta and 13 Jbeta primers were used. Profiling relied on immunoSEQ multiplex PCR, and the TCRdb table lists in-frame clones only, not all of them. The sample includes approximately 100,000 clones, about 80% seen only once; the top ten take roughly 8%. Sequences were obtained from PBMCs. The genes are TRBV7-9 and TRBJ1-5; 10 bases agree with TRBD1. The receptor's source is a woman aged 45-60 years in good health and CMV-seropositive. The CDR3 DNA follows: TGTGCCAGCAGCCCCGGGACAGGGGACCAGCCCCAGCATTTT. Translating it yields CASSPGTGDQPQHF.